The 32 T cell receptor beta chains below come from one sample, sequenced in a study of cytomegalovirus exposure and HLA in healthy donors. Profiling relied on immunoSEQ multiplex PCR, and the TCRdb table lists in-frame clones only, not all of them. The table records under 300,000 clones, around 91% of them present only once. Material for sequencing was PBMCs. The receptors here all came from a woman between 18 and 30 years old in good health and CMV-seronegative.

This sequence joins TRBV4-3 and TRBJ2-7; D unclear. V gave up 1 base and J gave up 6 bases, with 16 bases separating them. Germline CDR1 and CDR2: LGHNA and YSLEER. This CDR3 has 15 amino acids. The CDR3: CASSQALIASGEQYF. The CDR3 DNA reads TGCGCCAGCAGCCAAGCACTAATTGCCTCGGGCGAGCAGTACTTC.

The V and J genes are TRBV5-8 and TRBJ2-2; 10 nucleotides agree with TRBD1. V gave up 3 bases and J gave up 6 bases; unmatched junction bases: 5. CDR1 is SGHTS, CDR2 YDEGEE, per germline. The CDR3 loop spans 15 amino acids. CDR3 sequence reads: CASSSGTGEAGELFF. In nucleotides, the CDR3 is TGTGCCAGCAGCTCCGGGACAGGGGAGGCCGGGGAGCTGTTTTTT.

The rearrangement uses TRBV2 and TRBJ1-5; maybe TRBD1 (5 bases). The CDR3 runs to 16 residues. V lost 8 bases, J lost 0 bases, and 17 bases lay in between. Germline lookup yields CDR1 SNHLY and CDR2 FYNNEI. The DNA of the CDR3 is TGTGCCAGCGCCGTTGAGACAGCTCTTAGCAATCAGCCCCAGCATTTT. Its translation is CASAVETALSNQPQHF. Full variable domain (remainder filled in from reference TRBV2 and TRBJ1-5): EPEVTQTPSHQVTQMGQEVILRCVPISNHLYFYWYRQILGQKVEFLVSFYNNEISEKSEIFDDQFSVERPDGSNFTLKIRSTKLEDSAMYFCASAVETALSNQPQHFGDGTRLSIL.

The rearrangement links TRBV30 to TRBJ2-7, with TRBD2 as a possible D gene (5 bases). Germline V lookup: CDR1 GTSNPN, CDR2 SVGIG (reference sequence). V lost 1 base to trimming and J lost 2 bases, with 9 bases between them. The CDR3 is 13 amino acids. CDR3 nucleotide sequence: TGTGCCTGGAGTGGGGCCGGGACCTACGAGCAGTACTTC. It specifies CAWSGAGTYEQYF.

J is TRBJ1-6 and V is TRBV5-1; D remains ambiguous. Between the trimmed V and J ends, which lost 0 bases and 7 bases, there was a span of 8 bases. CDR3 length: 14 residues. Germline values: CDR1 SGHRS, CDR2 YFSETQ. CDR3: CASSLADKNSPLHF. The CDR3 DNA follows: TGCGCCAGCAGCTTGGCCGACAAAAATTCACCCCTCCACTTT. Complete variable domain (other parts from reference TRBV5-1 and TRBJ1-6): KAGVTQTPRYLIKTRGQQVTLSCSPISGHRSVSWYQQTPGQGLQFLFEYFSETQRNKGNFPGRFSGRQFSNSRSEMNVSTLELGDSALYLCASSLADKNSPLHFGNGTRLTVT.

The chain links TRBV11-2 to TRBJ2-5; perhaps TRBD1 as D (7 bases). With 5 bases removed from V and 1 base from J, the gap between germline ends came to 14 bases. Germline CDR1 and CDR2: SGHAT and FQNNGV. The CDR3 loop spans 15 amino acids. The CDR3 spells CASSQGGTVQETQYF. The DNA for the CDR3 is TGTGCCAGCAGCCAAGGGGGGACAGTCCAAGAGACCCAGTACTTC.

This chain links TRBV5-8 with TRBJ2-2, with a tentative D call TRBD1 (6 bases). The CDR3 loop spans 16 amino acids. V gave up 3 bases and J gave up 4 bases, with 16 bases separating them. CDR1 SGHTS and CDR2 YDEGEE come from the germline V gene. The CDR3 here is CASSSRQVTATGELFF. The CDR3 coding sequence is TGTGCCAGCAGCTCCCGACAGGTTACGGCCACCGGGGAGCTGTTTTTT.

The rearrangement uses TRBV7-9 and TRBJ1-1; tentatively, D is TRBD1 (6 bases). V lost 4 bases and J 4 bases, leaving 16 bases between the germline ends. The germline V gene encodes CDR1 SEHNR and CDR2 FQNEAQ (reference sequence). The CDR3 is made up of 15 amino acids. CDR3 sequence reads: CASSSHREWGTEAFF. CDR3 nucleotide sequence: TGTGCCAGCAGCTCGCACAGGGAATGGGGCACTGAAGCTTTCTTT.

This clone has more than one count but fewer than ten. The chain combines TRBV7-9 with TRBJ1-1; 9 bases fit TRBD1. This CDR3 spans 16 amino acids. Germline trimming cut 5 bases from V and 5 bases from J; bases unmatched to any gene: 12. Germline assignment: CDR1 SEHNR and CDR2 FQNEAQ (reference sequence). The CDR3 DNA reads TGTGCCAGCAGCGGCGGGACAGGGAAGAGGAGGACTGAAGCTTTCTTT. The encoded protein is CASSGGTGKRRTEAFF.

The chain carries TRBV6-1 and TRBJ2-7; TRBD1 might be the D (6 bases). The V and J ends lost 7 bases and 4 bases respectively, with 20 bases between them. This CDR3 has 15 residues. Germline lookup yields CDR1 MNHNS and CDR2 SASEGT. The CDR3 DNA reads TGTGCCAGCACCTCGGGACATTCCTTGGGGTACGAGCAGTACGTC. Amino acid sequence: CASTSGHSLGYEQYV.

J is TRBJ1-1 and V is TRBV27; D gene uncertain. The germline V gene has CDR1 MNHEY and CDR2 SMNVEV (reference sequence). V lost 8 bases to trimming and J lost 4 bases, with 14 bases between them. The CDR3 runs to 13 residues. The CDR3 sequence is CASGYPRGTEAFF. The CDR3 nucleotides read TGTGCCAGCGGCTACCCCCGAGGCACTGAAGCTTTCTTT.

This chain uses TRBV7-9 with TRBJ1-1, with D uncertain. The germline V gene has CDR1 SEHNR and CDR2 FQNEAQ (reference sequence). V was pared by 6 bases and J by 3 bases, with 14 bases between. CDR3 size: 14 residues. CDR3 sequence reads: CASRGGRADTEAFF. CDR3 nucleotide sequence: TGTGCCAGCAGGGGAGGGAGGGCGGACACTGAAGCTTTCTTT.

The V call is TRBV28, the J call TRBJ2-7, with 11 bases identical to TRBD1. J was trimmed by 2 bases and V by 4 bases; bases with no gene match: 1. CDR3 length: 14 amino acids. CDR1 and CDR2 (germline): MDHEN, SYDVKM. DNA of the CDR3: TGTGCCAGCAGTTCGGGACAGGGGGCCTACGAGCAGTACTTC. Its protein is CASSSGQGAYEQYF.

The J gene is TRBJ1-3, the V gene TRBV2; D may be TRBD1 (5 bases). Germline V CDR1 and CDR2: SNHLY, FYNNEI. CDR3 length equals 15 residues. Trimming removed 6 bases from V and 0 bases from J, with 12 bases in between. The CDR3 spells CASSPDTYSGNTIYF. The CDR3 region has the DNA TGTGCCAGCAGCCCGGACACTTACTCTGGAAACACCATATATTTT.

The chain has TRBV28 and TRBJ2-2, with 9 bases lining up with TRBD2. V shed 3 bases and J 4 bases; nucleotides not matched to a gene: 6. CDR3 length: 16 residues. CDR1 MDHEN and CDR2 SYDVKM come from the germline V gene. The CDR3 spells CASSFGSGGGTGELFF. The CDR3 DNA reads TGTGCCAGCAGTTTTGGTAGCGGGGGTGGCACCGGGGAGCTGTTTTTT.

This chain uses TRBV27 with TRBJ2-2; D unresolved. Germline lookup yields CDR1 MNHEY and CDR2 SMNVEV (reference sequence). The germline V and J ends were trimmed by 2 bases and 2 bases, with 6 bases remaining between them. The CDR3 is made up of 14 amino acids. CDR3 loop: CASSLKRNTGELFF. For the CDR3, the DNA is TGTGCCAGCAGTTTAAAGAGAAACACCGGGGAGCTGTTTTTT.

The rearrangement links TRBV18 to TRBJ1-5; D may be TRBD1 (5 bases). V dropped 4 bases and J dropped 1 base, with 14 bases sitting between them. Per germline, CDR1 KGHSH and CDR2 LQKENI. The CDR3 runs 16 residues. This CDR3 is CASSLYRSPSNQPQHF. Here the CDR3 DNA reads TGTGCCAGCTCACTTTACAGGAGCCCGAGCAATCAGCCCCAGCATTTT.

The genes are TRBV2 and TRBJ2-3; a weak D match, TRBD2 (5 bases). Trimming pared 5 bases from V and 6 bases from J, leaving 9 bases between. In germline, CDR1 is SNHLY, CDR2 FYNNEI. This CDR3 is 12 amino acids long. The chain's CDR3 is CASSRGYDTQYF. The CDR3 coding sequence is TGTGCCAGCAGTAGAGGGTACGATACGCAGTATTTT.

This sequence joins TRBV19 and TRBJ2-7; the match to TRBD1 covers 12 bases. This CDR3 has 14 residues. From germline, CDR1 is LNHDA and CDR2 SQIVND (reference sequence). With 9 bases clipped from V and 5 bases from J, the junction kept 8 bases outside the gene matches. CDR3 sequence (DNA): TGTGCCAGCCACCAGGGACAGGGGGCCCACGAGCAGTACTTC. Residues: CASHQGQGAHEQYF.

This chain connects TRBV9 to TRBJ2-7; TRBD1 matches 10 bases. J was trimmed by 1 base and V by 0 bases; bases with no gene match: 10. The CDR3 consists of 18 residues. Germline V gene lookup returns CDR1 SGDLS and CDR2 YYNGEE. CDR3 nucleotides: TGTGCCAGCAGCGTAGATGGGACAGGGGATGCCGAATCCTACGAGCAGTACGTC. Translating it yields CASSVDGTGDAESYEQYV.

This chain joins TRBV7-9 and TRBJ2-1; D ambiguous. The V gene lost 1 base and the J gene lost 4 bases, with 5 bases spanning the gap. Germline CDR1 SEHNR, CDR2 FQNEAQ (reference sequence). This CDR3 comprises 13 residues. The CDR3 DNA follows: TGTGCCAGCAGCTTAGGGCTTTACAATGAGCAGTTCTTC. It encodes CASSLGLYNEQFF.

The V call is TRBV28, the J call TRBJ2-1; no clear D gene. The CDR3 is made up of 12 amino acids. CDR1 is MDHEN, CDR2 SYDVKM, per germline. V dropped 3 bases and J dropped 7 bases, with 7 bases sitting between them. The CDR3 loop is CASSFARNEQFF. The CDR3 nucleotides read TGTGCCAGCAGTTTTGCCAGGAATGAGCAGTTCTTC.

This clone came up once. The chain combines TRBV30 with TRBJ2-7, with D possibly being TRBD1 (6 bases). There are 14 residues in the CDR3. Germline V gives CDR1 GTSNPN, CDR2 SVGIG (reference sequence). Trimming cost V 1 base and J 2 bases, with 12 bases left between them. The CDR3 loop is CAWSEQGGPYEQYF. The DNA for the CDR3 is TGTGCCTGGAGTGAACAGGGTGGTCCCTACGAGCAGTACTTC.

The gene calls are TRBV5-6 and TRBJ2-3; TRBD2 agrees at 8 bases. The CDR3 covers 15 residues. The trim removed 4 bases at V and 2 bases at J, leaving 6 bases unmatched. CDR1 is SGHDT, CDR2 YYEEEE, per germline. The CDR3 spells CASSPKAGATDTQYF. The CDR3 DNA is TGTGCCAGCAGCCCTAAAGCGGGAGCCACAGATACGCAGTATTTT.

The chain recombines TRBV7-8 with TRBJ2-5; 9 bases map to TRBD1. Germline loops: CDR1 SGHVS, CDR2 FQNEAQ. V lost 3 bases, J lost 5 bases, and 4 bases stayed unmatched. The CDR3 covers 14 residues. CDR3 sequence reads: CASSLGQGKETQYF. CDR3 in DNA: TGTGCCAGCAGCTTGGGACAGGGAAAGGAGACCCAGTACTTC.

The V gene is TRBV7-3, the J gene TRBJ2-3; the D gene is possibly TRBD2 (5 bases). Looked up from germline, CDR1 is SGHTA and CDR2 is FQGTGA. V was shortened by 5 bases and J by 0 bases, with 9 bases between the two germline ends. This CDR3 contains 14 residues. CDR3 region: CASSREGSTDTQYF. DNA for the CDR3: TGTGCCAGCAGCCGAGAGGGTAGCACAGATACGCAGTATTTT.

CDR3 residues: CASTPGAGMSYGYTF. CDR3 DNA sequence: TGCGCCAGCACCCCGGGAGCAGGGATGTCCTATGGCTACACCTTC. V usage is TRBV5-1 and J usage is TRBJ1-2; TRBD1 is a possible D gene (5 bases). V was pared by 6 bases and J by 4 bases, with 19 bases between. The CDR3 is 15 residues long. Germline values: CDR1 SGHRS, CDR2 YFSETQ.

This rearrangement joins TRBV2 to TRBJ2-1; D possibly corresponds to TRBD2 (6 bases). The CDR3 consists of 14 residues. CDR1 and CDR2 from the germline V gene are SNHLY and FYNNEI. Trimming stripped 5 bases from V and 9 bases from J, with 17 bases between. CDR3 coding DNA: TGTGCCAGCAGTTGGGGGGTAGCCGAGGGTGAGCAGTTCTTC. It translates to CASSWGVAEGEQFF.

In its sample, this clone was seen once. The rearrangement joins TRBV28 to TRBJ1-2, with a possible D match to TRBD1 (6 bases). Trimming removed 6 bases from V and 3 bases from J, with 14 bases in between. Germline V gives CDR1 MDHEN, CDR2 SYDVKM. CDR3 length: 14 residues. The CDR3, as DNA: TGTGCCAGCAGCACACAGGGTGATTACTATGGCTACACCTTC. Residues: CASSTQGDYYGYTF.

The rearrangement uses TRBV10-3 and TRBJ2-5; maybe TRBD2 (6 bases). This CDR3 region has 14 residues. Germline CDR1 and CDR2: ENHRY and SYGVKD. The germline V and J ends were trimmed by 2 bases and 2 bases, with 9 bases remaining between them. The CDR3 DNA is TGTGCCATCAGTGAGGGACTAACTCAAGAGACCCAGTACTTC. This encodes CAISEGLTQETQYF.

J is TRBJ2-7 and V is TRBV19; D not certain. The V gene lost 2 bases and the J gene lost 2 bases, with 7 bases spanning the gap. CDR3 length: 13 amino acids. Germline CDR1 LNHDA, CDR2 SQIVND (reference sequence). The CDR3 nucleotides read TGTGCCAGTAGTATACGTCCTCCCTACGAGCAGTACTTC. Translation: CASSIRPPYEQYF.

A remark on this clone: The junction shows a germline mismatch at one end, possibly a read error. The V gene is TRBV7-3, the J gene TRBJ2-1, with D uncertain. Germline CDR1 is SGHTA and CDR2 is FQGTGA. The CDR3 runs 15 residues. CDR3 in amino acids: CASRLLALAPHEQFF. In nucleotides, the CDR3 is TGTGCCAGCCGCTTACTGGCTCTGGCCCCCCATGAGCAGTTCTTC.